The 22 T cell receptor beta chains presented below share a single source sample, sequenced in a study of metastatic and nonmetastatic thyroid tumors. TCRdb recomputed clones from the PCR reads via MiXCR. The table records about 59,000 clones, roughly 15% of them present only once. There were no patients who had received any treatment before thyroid surgery. Sequencing used blood. The receptors come from a male donor with papillary thyroid cancer or a benign thyroid nodule (not recorded which). Some clones in this sample may be carry-over from other donors' samples.

This clone was detected many times. This chain links TRBV28 with TRBJ2-7; D might be TRBD2 (7 bases). This CDR3 spans 13 amino acids. V lost 6 bases and J 3 bases, leaving 12 bases between the germline ends. Germline lookup yields CDR1 MDHEN and CDR2 SYDVKM. The CDR3 nucleotides read TGTGCCAGCAGGGGAGGGGGTCTCTACGAGCAGTACTTC. It translates to CASRGGGLYEQYF.

This clone was detected only a few times. It may be a read error: a sequence one base away is much more abundant. The CDR3 is CASSQGQGGTEAFF. For the CDR3, the DNA is TGCGCCAGCAGCCAAGGTCAAGGGGGCACTGAAGCTTTCTTT. The chain carries TRBV4-1 and TRBJ1-1, with D possibly TRBD1 on 6 matching bases. Germline values: CDR1 MGHRA, CDR2 YSYEKL. V lost 1 base to trimming and J lost 4 bases, with 10 bases between them. The CDR3 loop spans 14 amino acids.

This clone was seen ten or more times. The gene calls are TRBV29-1 and TRBJ1-2; the D is unclear. CDR3 length equals 13 residues. Trimming removed 5 bases from V and 2 bases from J, with 12 bases in between. Per germline, CDR1 SQVTM and CDR2 ANQGSEA. As DNA, the CDR3 is TGCAGCGTTACGTCGCTCTTGAACTATGGCTACACCTTC. It translates to CSVTSLLNYGYTF.

In this sample, this clone turned up many times. V and J are TRBV10-3 and TRBJ2-5, with 9 bases lining up with TRBD2. This CDR3 region has 16 residues. V dropped 1 base and J dropped 5; count of bases not matched to a gene: 8. Germline V gene data show CDR1 as ENHRY and CDR2 as SYGVKD. CDR3 sequence reads: CAISEFPGTSSETQYF. CDR3 nucleotides: TGTGCCATCAGTGAGTTTCCTGGGACTAGCAGCGAGACCCAGTACTTC.

This clone was observed many times. The rearrangement joins TRBV30 to TRBJ1-5; no clear D. Germline V lookup: CDR1 GTSNPN, CDR2 SVGIG (reference sequence). This CDR3 has 13 amino acids. The V and J ends lost 0 bases and 6 bases respectively, with 9 bases between them. CDR3 region: CAWSVAYSQPQHF. CDR3 DNA sequence: TGTGCCTGGAGTGTAGCCTACAGTCAGCCCCAGCATTTT.

This clone came up many times. The chain is built from TRBV30 and TRBJ1-2; the match to TRBD1 covers 8 bases. The CDR3 has 14 residues. CDR1 GTSNPN and CDR2 SVGIG come from the germline V gene (reference sequence). The V and J ends lost 2 bases and 6 bases, in that order; junction bases with no gene match: 8. CDR3 nucleotide sequence: TGTGCCTGGAGTCCTCAGGGGGCGCGGGATGGCTACACCTTC. Its translation: CAWSPQGARDGYTF. The entire variable domain, with the rest obtained from reference TRBV30 and TRBJ1-2, is as follows: SQTIHQWPATLVQPVGSPLSLECTVEGTSNPNLYWYRQAAGRGLQLLFYSVGIGQISSEVPQNLSASRPQDRQFILSSKKLLLSDSGFYLCAWSPQGARDGYTFGSGTRLTVV.

The rearrangement links TRBV2 to TRBJ1-2; D remains ambiguous. There are 14 residues in the CDR3. Germline V CDR1 and CDR2: SNHLY, FYNNEI. The V gene lost 7 bases and the J gene lost 4 bases, with 16 bases spanning the gap. CDR3 region: CASITWGGAYGYTF. The CDR3, as DNA: TGTGCCAGCATCACCTGGGGTGGCGCCTATGGCTACACCTTC.

At least ten counts were recorded for this clone. The chain combines TRBV20-1 with TRBJ2-4; D is possibly TRBD1 (5 bases). CDR3 size: 13 residues. V lost 3 bases and J lost 11, with 17 bases in between. Germline CDR1 reads DFQATT; CDR2 reads SNEGSKA (reference sequence). CDR3 loop: CSASVERGGVQYF. In DNA form, the CDR3 reads TGCAGTGCTAGCGTAGAAAGGGGTGGTGTTCAGTACTTC.

This clone was seen ten or more times. The chain is built from TRBV9 and TRBJ2-5; 8 bases match TRBD2. This CDR3 spans 14 amino acids. The V segment lost 3 bases and the J segment 5 bases; nucleotides outside the gene matches: 6. Germline V gives CDR1 SGDLS, CDR2 YYNGEE. CDR3 sequence reads: CASSGPRGGETQYF. The CDR3, as DNA: TGTGCCAGCAGCGGCCCTCGGGGGGGCGAGACCCAGTACTTC.

This clone was picked up a small number of times. The CDR3 protein is CASRPTSEPYEQYF. Written as DNA, the CDR3 is TGTGCCAGCAGACCAACTAGCGAACCCTACGAGCAGTACTTC. J is TRBJ2-7 and V is TRBV6-1, with 7 bases that match TRBD2. Germline CDR1 MNHNS, CDR2 SASEGT. With 6 bases clipped from V and 2 bases from J, the junction kept 7 bases outside the gene matches. The CDR3 has 14 amino acids.

This clone was recorded many times. The CDR3 loop is CASRGAGEYEQYV. The CDR3 DNA follows: TGTGCCAGCAGGGGGGCAGGGGAATACGAGCAGTACGTC. V usage is TRBV12-3 or TRBV12-4 and J usage is TRBJ2-7; D perhaps matches TRBD1 (6 bases). The CDR3 is made up of 13 amino acids. Deletions cut 6 bases from V and 4 bases from J, with 13 bases between.

The chain combines TRBV5-1 with TRBJ2-7; 8 nucleotides line up with TRBD2. Trimming took 5 bases from V and 0 from J; bases not matched to a gene: 10. The CDR3 has 16 amino acids. Germline lookup yields CDR1 SGHRS and CDR2 YFSETQ. The CDR3 DNA is TGCGCCAGCAGTGGGATAGCGGGGCCCCCCTCCTACGAGCAGTACTTC. Its protein product is CASSGIAGPPSYEQYF.

This clone was observed many times. The chain uses TRBV2 and TRBJ1-2; TRBD1 aligns across 7 bases. In germline, CDR1 is SNHLY, CDR2 FYNNEI. The CDR3 length is 13 residues. The ends lost 11 bases at V and 7 bases at J; junction bases unmatched: 13. For the CDR3, the DNA is TGTGCCGCGACGGGTCAGGGGGAGCTTGGCTACACCTTC. Encoded protein: CAATGQGELGYTF.

About this clone: The junction departs from the called germline gene at one end, perhaps through a read error. The gene calls are TRBV18 and TRBJ1-4, with D perhaps TRBD1 (5 bases). CDR1 and CDR2 from the germline V gene are KGHSH and LQKENI. This CDR3 comprises 16 residues. This chain's CDR3 is CVSSQAGRPTNEKLFF. The CDR3, as DNA: TGTGTCAGCTCACAAGCAGGGAGGCCGACTAATGAAAAACTGTTTTTT.

The J gene is TRBJ2-5, the V gene TRBV12-3 or TRBV12-4; D uncertain. Trimming stripped 7 bases from V and 2 bases from J, with 17 bases between. The CDR3 is made up of 15 amino acids. CDR3 loop: CASIPVDQIQETQYF. In DNA, the CDR3 is TGTGCCAGCATCCCCGTGGACCAAATTCAAGAGACCCAGTACTTC.

This clone was counted at least ten times. The V call is TRBV7-9, the J call TRBJ2-5; the D gene is possibly TRBD1 (6 bases). Trimming left V 4 bases short and J 3 bases short, with 12 bases between. Per germline, CDR1 SEHNR and CDR2 FQNEAQ (reference sequence). The CDR3 extends over 14 amino acids. The CDR3 sequence is CASSSYRVEETQYF. Here the CDR3 DNA reads TGTGCCAGCAGCTCATACAGGGTAGAAGAGACCCAGTACTTC. The complete variable domain, with remaining parts taken from reference TRBV7-9 and TRBJ2-5, reads DTGVSQNPRHKITKRGQNVTFRCDPISEHNRLYWYRQTLGQGPEFLTYFQNEAQLEKSRLLSDRFSAERPKGSFSTLEIQRTEQGDSAMYLCASSSYRVEETQYFGPGTRLLVL.

This clone showed up many times. This chain uses TRBV19 with TRBJ1-4; D gene ambiguous. This CDR3 is 13 amino acids long. Trimming removed 6 bases from V and 11 bases from J, with 16 bases in between. Germline CDR1 and CDR2: LNHDA and SQIVND (reference sequence). This chain's CDR3 is CASRDPKAYKLFF. The CDR3 DNA follows: TGTGCCAGTAGGGACCCGAAGGCGTACAAACTGTTTTTT.

In its sample, this clone was seen many times. The genes are TRBV7-3 and TRBJ2-6, with 8 bases matching TRBD2. Germline CDR1 SGHTA, CDR2 FQGTGA. With V trimmed by 5 bases and J by 3 bases, 9 bases remained unmatched. This CDR3 contains 17 residues. CDR3 sequence: CASSTPGGFDGANVLTF. In DNA form, the CDR3 reads TGTGCCAGCAGCACGCCGGGGGGGTTTGATGGGGCCAACGTCCTGACTTTC.

This clone was recorded only once. A much larger clone is a single base away; this may be a read error. The gene calls are TRBV5-6 and TRBJ1-1; D is perhaps TRBD1 (5 bases). Per germline, CDR1 SGHDT and CDR2 YYEEEE. V gave up 5 bases and J gave up 6 bases, with 17 bases separating them. The CDR3 extends over 14 amino acids. DNA for the CDR3: TGTGCCAGCAGTTCGGGCGGGGGTGAGGCTGAAGCTTTCTTT. Amino acid sequence: CASSSGGGEAEAFF.

Turning to this clone: At one end, the junction sequence differs from germline, possibly due to a read error. The chain combines TRBV6-1 with TRBJ2-2, with D perhaps given as TRBD1 or TRBD2 (5 bases each). Germline CDR1 is MNHNS and CDR2 is SASEGT. This CDR3 spans 16 amino acids. The CDR3 sequence is CASIPSPGRQSGELFF. As DNA, the CDR3 is TGTGCCAGCATCCCATCCCCAGGGCGTCAATCCGGGGAGCTGTTTTTC.

This chain links TRBV28 with TRBJ1-2; the match to TRBD1 covers 10 bases. The CDR3 is made up of 15 amino acids. Germline V lookup: CDR1 MDHEN, CDR2 SYDVKM. Trimming took 5 bases from V and 2 from J; bases not matched to a gene: 5. CDR3 residues: CASSPRTGGNYGYTF. The CDR3 DNA sequence: TGTGCCAGCAGTCCCCGGACAGGGGGAAACTATGGCTACACCTTC.

The sample holds many counts of this clone. The gene calls are TRBV11-2 and TRBJ1-5, with TRBD1 matching over 7 bases. Germline values: CDR1 SGHAT, CDR2 FQNNGV. Unmatched junction bases numbered 9, after V lost 5 bases and J lost 2 bases. CDR3 length: 16 residues. This CDR3 is CASSPGDRAGNQPQHF. CDR3 nucleotide sequence: TGTGCCAGCAGCCCCGGAGACAGGGCGGGCAATCAGCCCCAGCATTTT.